This T cell receptor (beta chain) was profiled in a study of T cell responses to AZD1222 COVID-19 vaccine. General study findings and limits: The CD4 TCRs associated with vaccination extended across spike and predominated at 160-218 and 743-854. It should be noted that donors were predominantly white British and more often female, and clonal diversity was possibly underestimated. Just five to seven people given AZD1222 tested seropositive at baseline. Targets within unmutated variant regions were reportedly found for nearly half of spike-specific TCRs.

The CDR3 has 17 residues. CDR1 and CDR2 from the germline V gene are SGHTA and FQGNSA. V shed 5 bases and J shed 0 bases, with 14 bases lying between them. The protocol was immunoSEQ multiplex PCR, while the TCRdb copy is restricted to in-frame clones and leaves out a portion. The repertoire holds approximately 160,000 clones, with 88% as singletons. This clone occurred once. The antigen remains undetermined. The sequence was collected from an adult in good health. The input for sequencing was peripheral blood, taken on day 0 of MenACWY control vaccination. The V call is TRBV7-2, the J call TRBJ2-6; D gene uncertain. CDR3 residues: CASSAQRTISGANVLTF. DNA for the CDR3: TGTGCCAGCAGCGCACAGAGGACCATCTCTGGGGCCAACGTCCTGACTTTC.